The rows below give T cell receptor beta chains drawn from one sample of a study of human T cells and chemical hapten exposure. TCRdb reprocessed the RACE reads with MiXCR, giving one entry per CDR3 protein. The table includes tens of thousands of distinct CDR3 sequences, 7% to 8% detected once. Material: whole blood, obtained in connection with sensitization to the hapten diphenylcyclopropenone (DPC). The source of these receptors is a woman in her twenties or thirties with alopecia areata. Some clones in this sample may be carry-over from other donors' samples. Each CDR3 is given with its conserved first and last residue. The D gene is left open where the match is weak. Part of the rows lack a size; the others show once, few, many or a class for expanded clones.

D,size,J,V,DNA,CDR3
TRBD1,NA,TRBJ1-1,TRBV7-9,TGTGCCAGCAGCTCGCCGGGACAGGGGGCTTTTGGCACTGAAGCTTTCTTT,CASSSPGQGAFGTEAFF
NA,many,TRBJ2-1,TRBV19,TGTGCCAGTAGTACCGGGACCCGGGGATACAATGAGCAGTTCTTC,CASSTGTRGYNEQFF
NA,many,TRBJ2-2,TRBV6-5,TGTGCCAGCAGTTTTCCGGGACAAACGAACACCGGGGAGCTGTTTTTT,CASSFPGQTNTGELFF
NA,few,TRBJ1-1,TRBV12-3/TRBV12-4,TGTGCCAGCACCCAAACGGGCAGTTACACTGAAGCTTTCTTT,CASTQTGSYTEAFF
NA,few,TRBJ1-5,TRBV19,TGTGCCAGTACCAACCCCGGGGTCAGGGAGAATCAGCCCCAGCATTTT,CASTNPGVRENQPQHF
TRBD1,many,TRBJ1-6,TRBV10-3,TGTGCCATCAGTGATTCGGACAGGGCTAATTCACCCCTCCACTTT,CAISDSDRANSPLHF
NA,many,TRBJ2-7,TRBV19,TGTGCCAGTAGAACCGGGCACGATCCTATCGAGCAGTACTTC,CASRTGHDPIEQYF
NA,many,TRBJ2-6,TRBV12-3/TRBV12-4,TGTGCCAGCAGACCCGCTGCTGGGGCCAACGTCCTGACTTTC,CASRPAAGANVLTF
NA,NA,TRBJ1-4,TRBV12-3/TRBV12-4,TGTGCCAGCTCGTCTTTTTCCTGGGGTGAAAAACTGTTTTTT,CASSSFSWGEKLFF
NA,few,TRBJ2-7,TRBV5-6,TGTGCCAGCAGCCCAGGGAACTCCCTAGACGAGCAGTACTTC,CASSPGNSLDEQYF
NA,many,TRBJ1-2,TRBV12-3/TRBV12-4,TGTGCCAGCAGTTTTACAGGGCCAAGTGGCTACACCTTC,CASSFTGPSGYTF
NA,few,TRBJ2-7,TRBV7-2,TGTGCCAGCAGCTCCCAACCGGGACTTCGGAGGTACGAGCAGTACTTC,CASSSQPGLRRYEQYF
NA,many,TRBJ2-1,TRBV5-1,TGCGCCAGCAGCTTCGGGCCCACCAATGAGCAGTTCTTC,CASSFGPTNEQFF
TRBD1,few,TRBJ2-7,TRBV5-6,TGTGCCAGCAGCTTGGCGGACAGGGGATTCGCCTACGAGCAGTACTTC,CASSLADRGFAYEQYF
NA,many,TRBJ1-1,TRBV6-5,TGTGCCAGCAGTTACTTGGGGGGCACTGAAGCTTTCTTT,CASSYLGGTEAFF
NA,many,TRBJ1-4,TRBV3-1,TGTGCCAGCAGATCGGGACCGCACCGATCAGCAGAAAAACTGTTTTTT,CASRSGPHRSAEKLFF
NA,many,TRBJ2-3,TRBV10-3,TGTGCCATCAGTGAGAGAACCGGGACCGGGGCAGATACGCAGTATTTT,CAISERTGTGADTQYF
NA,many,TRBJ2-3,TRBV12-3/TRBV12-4,TGTGCCAGCAGTCTATCGGGCACAGATACGCAGTATTTT,CASSLSGTDTQYF
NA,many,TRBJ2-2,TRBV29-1,TGCAGCGGAAATTCCGGGGTAGGGGAGCTGTTTTTT,CSGNSGVGELFF
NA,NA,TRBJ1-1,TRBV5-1,TGCGCCAGCAGCTTGGGAGGGAGTAGGAACACTGAAGCTTTCTTT,CASSLGGSRNTEAFF
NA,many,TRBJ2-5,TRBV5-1,TGCGCCAGCAGCCAGTACCTCGACGGGGAGACCCAGTACTTC,CASSQYLDGETQYF
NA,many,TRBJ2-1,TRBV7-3,TGTGCCAGCAGCTTGAGTTTGGCCAGCTCCTACAATGAGCAGTTCTTC,CASSLSLASSYNEQFF
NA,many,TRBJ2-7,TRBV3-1,TGTGCCAGCAGCCAAGACGCCAGTTCGGGAGAGCAGTACTTC,CASSQDASSGEQYF
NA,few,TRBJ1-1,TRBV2,TGTGCCAGCAGTGAAGAAAAATCCACTGAAGCTTTCTTT,CASSEEKSTEAFF
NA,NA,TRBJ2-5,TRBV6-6,TGTGCCAGCAGTTACGGGCCCCGCCCAGAGTACTTC,CASSYGPRPEYF
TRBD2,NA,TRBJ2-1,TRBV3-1,TGTGCCAGCAGCCAAGCACCGGGACTAGCGGGGGGCCAGCAGTTCTTC,CASSQAPGLAGGQQFF
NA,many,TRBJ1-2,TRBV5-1,TGCGCCAGCAGCTCGGGGCAGGAAATTTATGGCTACACCTTC,CASSSGQEIYGYTF
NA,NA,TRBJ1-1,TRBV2,TGTGCCAGCAGTATATCGGGACACTCGAACACTGAAGCTTTCTTT,CASSISGHSNTEAFF
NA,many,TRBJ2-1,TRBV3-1,TGTGCCAGCAGCCAACCGGGGGCACGCTTCGGTGAGCAGTTCTTC,CASSQPGARFGEQFF
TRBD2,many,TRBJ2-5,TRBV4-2,TGTGCCAGCAGCCACCCCACCGGACGAGCGGGGATCCAAGAGACCCAGTACTTC,CASSHPTGRAGIQETQYF